These 10 T cell receptor beta chains originate from one sample sequenced in a study of cytomegalovirus exposure and HLA in healthy donors. The study ran its PCR with 60 Vbeta and 13 Jbeta primers. The method was immunoSEQ multiplex PCR; TCRdb's version includes in-frame clones alone and lacks a portion of them. There are more than 110,000 clones in the sample; about 73% occur only once, and roughly 2% lies in the top ten. Sequencing used PBMCs. These receptors all come from a woman aged 55-70 years in good health and CMV-seropositive.

The gene calls are TRBV6-5 and TRBJ1-1; TRBD1 matches 7 bases. V lost 4 bases and J lost 6; bases outside the gene matches: 2. Germline V gene lookup returns CDR1 MNHEY and CDR2 SVGAGI. The CDR3 spans 12 residues. Here the CDR3 DNA reads TGTGCCAGCAGTTTCAGGGGGTCTGAAGCTTTCTTT. Translated: CASSFRGSEAFF.

The genes are TRBV10-3 and TRBJ2-1; a possible D gene is TRBD1 (5 bases). The CDR3 runs 14 residues. Germline V gene sequence: CDR1 ENHRY, CDR2 SYGVKD. Trimming stripped 3 bases from V and 4 bases from J, with 10 bases between. The CDR3 coding sequence is TGTGCCATCAGTGATGGGGCGAGATACAATGAGCAGTTCTTC. This translates into CAISDGARYNEQFF.

This CDR3 is CATSRGGSDTEAFF. In DNA form, the CDR3 reads TGTGCCACCAGCAGAGGCGGTTCCGACACTGAAGCTTTCTTT. The chain has TRBV15 and TRBJ1-1; no definite D call. The V end was cut by 1 base, the J end by 3 bases, with 9 bases between. Germline V gene sequence: CDR1 LNHNV, CDR2 YYDKDF (reference sequence). The CDR3 has 14 residues.

The chain combines TRBV14 with TRBJ2-5; D may be TRBD1 (6 bases). Germline CDR1 reads SGHDN; CDR2 reads FVKESK. The CDR3 has 14 amino acids. V shed 2 bases and J shed 4 bases, with 11 bases lying between them. CDR3 residues: CASSQTGWRETQYF. Here the CDR3 DNA reads TGTGCCAGCAGCCAAACAGGGTGGCGAGAGACCCAGTACTTC.

This clone was found a few times. This sequence joins TRBV29-1 and TRBJ1-1; D ambiguous. The V end was cut by 6 bases, the J end by 1 base, with 9 bases between. Germline V gives CDR1 SQVTM, CDR2 ANQGSEA. The CDR3 is 12 residues long. The CDR3 spells CSVRTGNTEAFF. The CDR3 bases are TGCAGCGTGAGGACTGGGAACACTGAAGCTTTCTTT.

CDR3 nucleotide sequence: TGTGCCAGCACCCCCTGGGGGGGGTCCACTGAAGCTTTCTTT. This encodes CASTPWGGSTEAFF. The V call is TRBV27, the J call TRBJ1-1; perhaps TRBD1 as D (5 bases). Germline CDR1 and CDR2: MNHEY and SMNVEV (reference sequence). The CDR3 length is 14 residues. Trimming took off 7 bases at V and 4 bases at J, with 16 bases between the two ends.

This clone has just a few counts. The J gene is TRBJ1-5, the V gene TRBV6-1; D gene unclear. This CDR3 region has 13 residues. Trimming removed 11 bases at V and 4 bases at J, with 15 bases between. From germline, CDR1 is MNHNS and CDR2 SASEGT. CDR3 sequence (DNA): TGTGCCCTAGCGGGCAGGACTAATCAGCCCCAGCATTTT. It translates to CALAGRTNQPQHF.

The chain links TRBV6-6 to TRBJ1-1, with unresolved D. The V end lost 7 bases, the J end lost 1 base, and 13 bases lay between the germline ends. Germline loops: CDR1 MNHNY, CDR2 SVGAGI (reference sequence). This CDR3 has 14 amino acids. The CDR3 protein is CASTSRVRNTEAFF. The DNA for the CDR3 is TGTGCCAGCACCTCTCGGGTCAGGAACACTGAAGCTTTCTTT.

This chain links TRBV7-9 with TRBJ1-3, with D unclear. The CDR3 has 15 amino acids. Germline CDR1 SEHNR, CDR2 FQNEAQ (reference sequence). V was cut by 5 bases and J by 0 bases, with 11 bases left in between. The CDR3 DNA sequence: TGTGCCAGCAGCCCTGATGGGCCCTCTGGAAACACCATATATTTT. It specifies CASSPDGPSGNTIYF.

CDR3 amino acids: CASSPSGRGRQPQHF. The CDR3 region has the DNA TGTGCCAGCAGCCCCTCCGGGAGGGGGAGGCAGCCCCAGCATTTT. This chain uses TRBV7-6 with TRBJ1-5; TRBD1 is a possible D gene (6 bases). The V end was cut by 5 bases, the J end by 7 bases, with 18 bases between. The germline V gene has CDR1 SGHVS and CDR2 FNYEAQ. The CDR3 is made up of 15 amino acids.